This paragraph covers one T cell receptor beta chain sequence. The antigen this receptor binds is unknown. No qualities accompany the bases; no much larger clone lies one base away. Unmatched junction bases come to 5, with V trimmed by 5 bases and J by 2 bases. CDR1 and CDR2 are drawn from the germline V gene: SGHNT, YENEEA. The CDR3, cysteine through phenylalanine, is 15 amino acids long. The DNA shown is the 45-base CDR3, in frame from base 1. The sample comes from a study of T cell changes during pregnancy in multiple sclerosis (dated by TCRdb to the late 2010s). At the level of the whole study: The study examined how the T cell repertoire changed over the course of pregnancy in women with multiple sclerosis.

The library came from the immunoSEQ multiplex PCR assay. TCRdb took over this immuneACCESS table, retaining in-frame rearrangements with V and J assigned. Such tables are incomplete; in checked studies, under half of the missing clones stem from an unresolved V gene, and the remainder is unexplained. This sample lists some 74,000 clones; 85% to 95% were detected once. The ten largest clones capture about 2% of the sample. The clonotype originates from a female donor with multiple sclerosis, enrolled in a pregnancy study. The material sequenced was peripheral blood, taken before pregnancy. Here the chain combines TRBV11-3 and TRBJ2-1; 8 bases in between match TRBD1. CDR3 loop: CASSDTGGTYNEQFF. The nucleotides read TGTGCCAGCAGCGATACAGGGGGAACCTACAATGAGCAGTTCTTC. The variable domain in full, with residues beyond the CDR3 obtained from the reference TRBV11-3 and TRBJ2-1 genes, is EAGVVQSPRYKIIEKKQPVAFWCNPISGHNTLYWYLQNLGQGPELLIRYENEEAVDDSQLPKDRFSAERLKGVDSTLKIQPAELGDSAVYLCASSDTGGTYNEQFFGPGTRLTVL.